This T cell receptor beta chain was sequenced during a study of somatic mutations in cytotoxic T cells in rheumatoid arthritis (dated by TCRdb to 2017 to 2019). In the study overall: Some V beta antibody-stained T-cell populations were flow-sorted on a FACSAria II or Sony SH800 at nearly 100% purity, and sorted V beta1+ cells also underwent TCRB sequencing. For 60 or so rheumatoid arthritis patients and roughly 22 healthy controls, TCRB deep sequencing was carried out. In newly diagnosed rheumatoid arthritis without treatment, the study examined if expanded CD8+ T-cell clones harbor somatic mutations, relying on TCRB deep sequencing to characterize clonality. The median ages of the patient and control groups were essentially identical. What the work shows at the level of the full study, not this receptor alone: Viral specificity could not be ruled out by absence from virus-specific databases, and the antigen targets of the expanded CD8+ clones remained unknown. The finding that TRBV07 was slightly underrepresented in patients was left unadjusted for multiple comparisons. Healthy controls showed no age-related increase in CD8+ clonality, whereas patients did (Spearman r ~ 0.5). In 8 out of 65 patients, more than 20% of CD8+ cells belonged to the largest CD8+ clone, while several identical CD8+ TCRB sequences were shared between blood and synovial fluid. CD8+ T-cell clonality in rheumatoid arthritis patients was not significantly different from that in age-matched healthy controls.

Healthy controls were some 20 blood donors whose buffy coats were used, with a median age of about 56 years (range roughly 20-80) and around 55% female. Positive magnetic bead selection on an AutoMACS was used to isolate CD4+ and CD8+ cells, with flow cytometry used to check purity. Ficoll-Paque PLUS density gradient separation was used to isolate peripheral blood mononuclear cells. Using Nucleospin Tissue or Tissue XS kits, DNA was extracted from CD4-enriched, CD8-enriched or PBMC samples, with quantification by a Qubit 2.0 fluorometer. CDR3 length: 19 amino acids, cysteine to phenylalanine. Only CDR3 DNA is held: 57 bases, read in frame from base 1. Clipping removes 3 bases from V and 3 bases from J, with 19 as the unmatched junction base count. Taken from the germline V gene, the CDR1 and CDR2 loops are SGHAT and FQNNGV. TCRB CDR3 sequencing used the immunoSEQ assay on genomic DNA. The authors' pipeline ran thus. Nothing other than productive TCRB rearrangements was included in the analyses. Clonality was expressed as a Shannon entropy-based productive clonality index, with each clone defined by a unique TCRB CDR3 sequence. To calculate repertoire overlap between two samples, the template counts of each clone were considered relative to each sample's total templates. V-gene usage from TCRB sequencing and V-gene usage measured by flow cytometry were correlated (Spearman r of around 0.6). In TCRdb, the immuneACCESS table is reduced to in-frame sequences with V and J assigned. These tables do not hold every clone; where another copy was compared, an unresolved V gene accounts for under half, and the others remain unexplained. D and trimming come from the DNA, and the V and J calls and clone size come from that table. Present in this sample are approximately 24,000 clones, 74% of which were seen just once. In total, the top ten clones hold 7.5% to 10% of the sample.

In this sample, this clone turned up a few times. Its cognate antigen has yet to be identified. Within one base of it there is no much larger clone, and no base qualities were kept. Source material: CD8+ T cells sorted from blood. The rearrangement joined TRBV11-2 to TRBJ1-1, with 7 bases in between that match TRBD1. The sequence derives from a young woman in good health. The CDR3 protein sequence reads: CASSFSPGTAFMKDTEAFF. The DNA sequence is TGTGCCAGCAGCTTCTCACCCGGGACAGCCTTTATGAAGGACACTGAAGCTTTCTTT. Supplemented by the reference TRBV11-2 and TRBJ1-1 proteins around the CDR3, the complete variable domain is EAGVAQSPRYKIIEKRQSVAFWCNPISGHATLYWYQQILGQGPKLLIQFQNNGVVDDSQLPKDRFSAERLKGVDSTLKIQPAKLEDSAVYLCASSFSPGTAFMKDTEAFFGQGTRLTVV.